This entry concerns a single T cell receptor beta chain. Its matching antigen is unknown. Repertoires were generated with immunoSEQ multiplex PCR, while TCRdb's copy carries only in-frame clones and drops some. The sample lists tens of thousands of clones; about 82% were seen once. The sample comes from a study of OX40 agonist ivuxolimab in advanced cancers. Across the study: The patients received agonistic anti-OX40 (CD134) antibody ivuxolimab. Patients received ivuxolimab, an intravenous treatment, every 2 weeks at 0.01 to 10 mg/kg. Patients with prior anti-PD-1, anti-PD-L1 or anti-CTLA-4 therapy were eligible; approximately 40% had some.

Overall study findings and caveats: The study did not work out the antigen specificity of the expanded peripheral T cells.

V was shortened by 5 bases and J by 2 bases, with 0 bases between the two germline ends. Germline V CDR1 and CDR2: SNHLY, FYNNEI. The CDR3 is made up of 10 amino acids. The specimen comprised CD4+ or CD8+ T cells sorted from blood, sampled in a trial of the OX40 agonist ivuxolimab. The origin of this receptor is an adult with an advanced solid tumor such as melanoma, head and neck, liver or kidney cancer. The chain links TRBV2 to TRBJ2-5; D is unresolved. CDR3 amino acids: CASSQETQYF. The CDR3 DNA is TGTGCCAGCAGTCAAGAGACCCAGTACTTC.